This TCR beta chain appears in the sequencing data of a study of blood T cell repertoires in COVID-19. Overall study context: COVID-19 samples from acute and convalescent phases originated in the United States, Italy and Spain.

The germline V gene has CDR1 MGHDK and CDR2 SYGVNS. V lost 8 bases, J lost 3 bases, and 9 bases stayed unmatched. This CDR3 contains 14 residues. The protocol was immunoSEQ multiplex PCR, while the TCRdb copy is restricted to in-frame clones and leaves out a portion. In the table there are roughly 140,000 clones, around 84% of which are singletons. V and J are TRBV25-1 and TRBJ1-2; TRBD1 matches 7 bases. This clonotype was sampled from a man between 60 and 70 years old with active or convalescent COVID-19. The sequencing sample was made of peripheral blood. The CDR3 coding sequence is TGTGCCAGCGCCTCGACAGGGAGGCACTATGGCTACACCTTC. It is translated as CASASTGRHYGYTF.